The T cell receptor (beta chain) described here comes from a study of kidney transplant recipient with SARS-CoV-2 infection. This clonotype was observed many times. TCRdb re-derived calls from the reads in MiXCR, one entry per CDR3 protein. The sample has about 250,000 distinct CDR3 sequences; 25% to 35% are singletons. Trimming left V 6 bases short and J 9 bases short, with 15 bases between. Germline-derived CDR1 and CDR2 are MNHEY and SVGEGT. The length of the CDR3 is 13 residues. The source is a male patient between 25 and 39 years old who had COVID-19 and was a kidney transplant recipient. These T cells may partly come from the graft donor. The rearrangement uses TRBV6-2 or TRBV6-3 and TRBJ1-3, with D perhaps TRBD1 (5 bases). Sequenced material: a blood sample, taken at baseline and on day 111 from a kidney transplant recipient. As DNA, the CDR3 is TGTGCCAGCAGAAGACAGACTGGAGGCACCATATATTTT. Protein: CASRRQTGGTIYF.